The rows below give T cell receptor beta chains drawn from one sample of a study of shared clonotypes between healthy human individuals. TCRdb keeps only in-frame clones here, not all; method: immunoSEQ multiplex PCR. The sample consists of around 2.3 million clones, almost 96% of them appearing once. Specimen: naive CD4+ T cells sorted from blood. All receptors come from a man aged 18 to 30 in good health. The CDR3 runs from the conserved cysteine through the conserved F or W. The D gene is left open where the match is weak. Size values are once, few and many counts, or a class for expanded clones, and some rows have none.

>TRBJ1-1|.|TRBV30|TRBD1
TGTGCCTGGAGCGCCTTACAGGGGAGAAACACTGAAGCTTTCTTT
CAWSALQGRNTEAFF
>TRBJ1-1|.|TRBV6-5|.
TGTGCCAGCAAAGGGACATCTTTAGGGAACACTGAAGCTTTCTTT
CASKGTSLGNTEAFF
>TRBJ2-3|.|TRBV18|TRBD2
TGTGCCAGCTCACCCCTCGCGGGGGGGGATACGCAGTATTTT
CASSPLAGGDTQYF
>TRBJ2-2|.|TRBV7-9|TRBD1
TGTGCCAGCAGCTTAGGTTCGGACAGGGTGTATGCCGGGGAGCTGTTTTTT
CASSLGSDRVYAGELFF
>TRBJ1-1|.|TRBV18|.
TGTGCCAGCTCACCAACAGGGTTGGCTGAAGCTTTCTTT
CASSPTGLAEAFF
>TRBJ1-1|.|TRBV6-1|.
TGTGCCAGCACCATGGGGGTGAACACTGAAGCTTTCTTT
CASTMGVNTEAFF
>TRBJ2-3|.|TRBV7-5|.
TGTGCCAGAAGCTTAGGTATACTTTGTTCGGGGAGCACAGATACGCAGTATTTT
CARSLGILCSGSTDTQYF
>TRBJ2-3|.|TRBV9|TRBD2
TGTGCCAGCAGCGTAGAGTCTAGCGGGGGGGCAGATACGCAGTATTTT
CASSVESSGGADTQYF
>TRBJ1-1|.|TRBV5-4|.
TGTGCCAGCAGCTTGGAGCCGGGGGCGAACACTGAAGCTTTCTTT
CASSLEPGANTEAFF
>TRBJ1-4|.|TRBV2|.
TGTGCCAGCAGTGAACGATCTCGGCTAACTAATGAAAAACTGTTTTTT
CASSERSRLTNEKLFF
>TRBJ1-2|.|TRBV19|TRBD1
TGTGCCAGTAGAACCTCGGAGGGGGCTTATGGCTACACCTTC
CASRTSEGAYGYTF
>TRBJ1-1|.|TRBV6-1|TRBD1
TGTGCCAGCAGTGTACAGGGGGCTGGTGAAGCTTTCTTT
CASSVQGAGEAFF
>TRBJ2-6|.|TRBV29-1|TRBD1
TGCAGCGCTGGGGGAGACAGGGCTGGGGCCAACGTCCTGACTTTC
CSAGGDRAGANVLTF
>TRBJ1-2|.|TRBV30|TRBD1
TGTGCCTGGAGCCGGGACAGTCCGGCGTATGGCTACACCTTC
CAWSRDSPAYGYTF
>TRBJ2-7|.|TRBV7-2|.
TGTGCCAGCAGCTTAGCGGGAGCGAGGGAGCAGTACTTC
CASSLAGAREQYF
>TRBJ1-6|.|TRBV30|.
TGTGCCTGGAGTGTACGGAGGCCTCCGGATTCACCCCTCCACTTT
CAWSVRRPPDSPLHF
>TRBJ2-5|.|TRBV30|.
TGTGCCTGGAGTGTGAGGGGTGGACAAGAGACCCAGTACTTC
CAWSVRGGQETQYF
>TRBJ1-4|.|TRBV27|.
TGTGCCAGCAGTTTTAATGGACTGAATGAAAAACTGTTTTTT
CASSFNGLNEKLFF
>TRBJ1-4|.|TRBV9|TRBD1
TGTGCCAGCAGCGTAGAGGGACAGGGGGCTCCTAATGAAAAACTGTTTTTT
CASSVEGQGAPNEKLFF
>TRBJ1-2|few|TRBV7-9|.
TGTGCCAGCAGCTTAGGGGAGTCAGAAAGGGGCTACACCTTC
CASSLGESERGYTF
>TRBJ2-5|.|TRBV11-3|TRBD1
TGTGCCAGCAGCTTAGATCCCCCTGGCTCCGGGACAGGGGGCCGGGAGACCCAGTACTTC
CASSLDPPGSGTGGRETQYF
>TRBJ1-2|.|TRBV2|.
TGTGCCAGCAGTGGGGGATTTAGCGACGCCTTC
CASSGGFSDAF
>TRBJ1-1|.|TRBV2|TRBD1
TGTGCCAGCAGGGGGACAGGGGGTCGGAACACTGAAGCTTTCTTT
CASRGTGGRNTEAFF
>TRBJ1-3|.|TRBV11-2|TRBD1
TGTGCCAGCAGCCCAGGGGACAGGGGGTCTGGAAACACCATATATTTT
CASSPGDRGSGNTIYF
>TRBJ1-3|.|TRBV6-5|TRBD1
TGTGCCAGCAGACAGGGGGGTGGAAACACCATATATTTT
CASRQGGGNTIYF
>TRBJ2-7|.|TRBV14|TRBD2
TGTGCCAGCAGCCAAGGGCCTAGCGGGGGGGCCTACGAGCAGTACTTC
CASSQGPSGGAYEQYF
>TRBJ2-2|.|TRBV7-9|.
TGTGCCAGCAGCCTTCAGGACCTTGCCGGGGAGCTGTTTTTT
CASSLQDLAGELFF
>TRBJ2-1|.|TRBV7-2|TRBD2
TGTGCCAGCAGTTTCAGCGGGAGTTGGAATGAGCAGTTCTTC
CASSFSGSWNEQFF
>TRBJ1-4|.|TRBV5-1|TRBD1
TGCGCCAGCAGCCCACCTCAGGACAGGGTTAGACTGTTTTTT
CASSPPQDRVRLFF
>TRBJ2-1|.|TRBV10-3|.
TGTGCCATCAGTGAGTCACGACAAGACAATGAGCAGTTCTTC
CAISESRQDNEQFF
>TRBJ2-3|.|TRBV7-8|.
TGTGCCAGCAGCTCAGTAGGGGCCGGAGGGGATACGCAGTATTTT
CASSSVGAGGDTQYF
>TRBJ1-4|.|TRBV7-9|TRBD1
TGTGCCAGCAGCTACATCTTAGGACAGGGGCGGGAAAAACTGTTTTTT
CASSYILGQGREKLFF
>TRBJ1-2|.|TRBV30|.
TGTGCCTGGAGTCCTCAGGTGGGCTATGGCTACACCTTC
CAWSPQVGYGYTF
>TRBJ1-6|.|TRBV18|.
TGTGCCAGCTCACCTGCGCCCAGCTCTAATTCACCCCTCCACTTT
CASSPAPSSNSPLHF
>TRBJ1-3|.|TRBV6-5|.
TGTGCCAGCAGCCCGGATTTCTCTGGAAACACCATATATTTT
CASSPDFSGNTIYF
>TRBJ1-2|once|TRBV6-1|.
TGTGCCAGCAGTGATGAGGGGTATGGCTACACCTTC
CASSDEGYGYTF
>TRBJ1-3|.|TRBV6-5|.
TGTGCCAGCAGCAACCTGATGTCCGGAAACACCATATATTTT
CASSNLMSGNTIYF
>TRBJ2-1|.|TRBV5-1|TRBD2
TGCGCCAGCAGCTCATCGGGACTAGCGGATGAGCAGTTCTTC
CASSSSGLADEQFF
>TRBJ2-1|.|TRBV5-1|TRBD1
TGCGCCAGCAGCTCCGGACAGGTCATGGAAGAGCAGTTCTTC
CASSSGQVMEEQFF
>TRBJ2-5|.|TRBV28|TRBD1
TGTGCCAGCAGTTTACTCCAGGGGGCCCAGTACTTC
CASSLLQGAQYF
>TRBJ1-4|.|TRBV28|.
TGTGCCAGCAGTCCCCAGGGGCCACTTAATGAAAAACTGTTTTTT
CASSPQGPLNEKLFF
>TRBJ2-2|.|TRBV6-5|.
TGTGCCAGCCGAACCTTGACTAGTCCCGGGGAGCTGTTTTTT
CASRTLTSPGELFF
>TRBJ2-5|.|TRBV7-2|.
TGTGCCAGCAGCTTAGCCGGGACGGGGGAGACCCAGTACTTC
CASSLAGTGETQYF
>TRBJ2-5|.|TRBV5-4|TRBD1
TGTGCCAGCAGCCGGACAGGACGACAAGAGACCCAGTACTTC
CASSRTGRQETQYF
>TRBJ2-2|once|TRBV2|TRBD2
TGTGCCAGCATCCCGGGACTAGCGGGAGGGCCCTCGAACACCGGGGAGCTGTTTTTT
CASIPGLAGGPSNTGELFF
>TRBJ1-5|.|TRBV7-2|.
TGTGCCAGCAGCTTAGAGCGAAATAGCAATCAGCCCCAGCATTTT
CASSLERNSNQPQHF
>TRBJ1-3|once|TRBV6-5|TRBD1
TGTGCCAGCAGAGTACACAGGGGTCCGGGAAACACCATATATTTT
CASRVHRGPGNTIYF
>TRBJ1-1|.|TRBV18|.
TGTGCCAGCTCCCCCGACAGCTTGAACACTGAAGCTTTCTTT
CASSPDSLNTEAFF
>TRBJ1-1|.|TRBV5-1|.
TGCGCCAGCAGCTTGTGGACGAACACTGAAGCTTTCTTT
CASSLWTNTEAFF
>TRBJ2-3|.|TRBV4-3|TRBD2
TGCGCCAGCAGCCAAACACCACTAGCGGGAGTGACAGATACGCAGTATTTT
CASSQTPLAGVTDTQYF
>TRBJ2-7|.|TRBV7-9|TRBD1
TGTGCCAGCAGCCTCCTACAGGGGGCGGACGAGCAGTACTTC
CASSLLQGADEQYF
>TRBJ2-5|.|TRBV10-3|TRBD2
TGTGCCATCGGACTAGCGGGATTCACTGAGACCCAGTACTTC
CAIGLAGFTETQYF
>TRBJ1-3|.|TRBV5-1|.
TGCGCCAGCAGCTTTTTACGATCTTGGCGTGTGGGAAACACCATATATTTT
CASSFLRSWRVGNTIYF
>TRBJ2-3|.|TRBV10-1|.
TGCGCCAGCAGTGAGTTCCCGGGGGCAGATACGCAGTATTTT
CASSEFPGADTQYF
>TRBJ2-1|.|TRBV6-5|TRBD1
TGTGCCAGCAGAGTAGGGGGCGCACGGTACGAGCAGTTCTTC
CASRVGGARYEQFF